These T cell receptor beta chains were read from a single sample in a study of cytomegalovirus exposure and HLA in healthy donors. Generated by immunoSEQ multiplex PCR, the TCRdb table keeps only in-frame clones and is missing some. Among about 140,000 clones listed, over 60% were seen once. Sequencing input: PBMCs. The origin of the receptors is a male donor in good health and CMV-seronegative. Each CDR3 is given with its conserved first and last residue. A D gene is named only where the DNA matches it firmly. Clone size is stated in some rows and not others, as once, few, many or a class when expanded.

clone_size | j_call | v_call | d_call | cdr3_aa | cdr3_nt
. | TRBJ2-3 | TRBV30 | TRBD2 | CAWSPGLATDTQYF | TGTGCCTGGAGTCCAGGACTAGCGACAGATACGCAGTATTTT
. | TRBJ1-1 | TRBV28 | . | CASSFQGRYTEAFF | TGTGCCAGCAGTTTTCAGGGGCGTTACACTGAAGCTTTCTTT
. | TRBJ2-7 | TRBV2 | TRBD1 | CASSELGQTYSEQYF | TGTGCCAGCAGTGAATTGGGACAGACCTACTCCGAGCAGTACTTC
. | TRBJ2-3 | TRBV9 | . | CASSVQGTDTQYF | TGTGCCAGCAGCGTGCAGGGCACAGATACGCAGTATTTT
. | TRBJ2-7 | TRBV7-2 | . | CASSFEQSYEQYF | TGTGCCAGCAGCTTCGAACAGTCTTACGAGCAGTACTTC
. | TRBJ2-5 | TRBV5-1 | TRBD2 | CASSPFTGTTQETQYF | TGCGCCAGCAGCCCATTCACCGGGACTACACAAGAGACCCAGTACTTC
. | TRBJ1-3 | TRBV11-2 | . | CASSLDSSSGNTIYF | TGTGCCAGCAGCTTAGACTCGAGCTCTGGAAACACCATATATTTT
. | TRBJ2-1 | TRBV6-4 | . | CASSGTGNNEQFF | TGTGCCAGCAGTGGGACTGGCAACAATGAGCAGTTCTTC
. | TRBJ1-2 | TRBV18 | . | CASSPRGDNYGYTF | TGTGCCAGCTCACCACGAGGAGATAACTATGGCTACACCTTC
. | TRBJ1-3 | TRBV28 | . | CASSPPGRVSGNTIYF | TGTGCCAGCAGTCCCCCGGGGAGGGTCTCTGGAAACACCATATATTTT
. | TRBJ2-5 | TRBV5-4 | TRBD2 | CASSLPSGGQETQYF | TGTGCCAGCAGCTTGCCTAGCGGGGGGCAAGAGACCCAGTACTTC
. | TRBJ2-7 | TRBV28 | TRBD2 | CASSLATSGSYEQYF | TGTGCCAGCAGTTTAGCCACTAGCGGGAGTTACGAGCAGTACTTC
. | TRBJ1-2 | TRBV2 | TRBD1 | CASRGQGLWFSYGYTF | TGTGCCAGCAGGGGACAGGGGCTCTGGTTTAGCTATGGCTACACCTTC
. | TRBJ1-5 | TRBV4-1 | . | CASSQALGHQPQHF | TGCGCCAGCAGCCAAGCCCTGGGGCATCAGCCCCAGCATTTT
. | TRBJ2-4 | TRBV6-1 | . | CASSEGLSMLAKNIQYF | TGTGCCAGCAGTGAGGGGCTATCGATGTTAGCCAAAAACATTCAGTACTTC
. | TRBJ2-5 | TRBV5-3 | . | CARSAVGSQETQYF | TGTGCCAGAAGCGCAGTGGGGAGCCAAGAGACCCAGTACTTC
few | TRBJ1-2 | TRBV6-5 | . | CASSYSTGLNYGYTF | TGTGCCAGCAGTTACTCGACTGGACTGAACTATGGCTACACCTTC
. | TRBJ1-6 | TRBV5-1 | TRBD1 | CASSLGQGDNISPLHF | TGCGCCAGCAGCTTGGGTCAGGGGGATAATATTTCACCCCTCCACTTT
. | TRBJ1-4 | TRBV6-6 | . | CASSVQGRGYEKLFF | TGTGCCAGCAGCGTACAGGGACGGGGTTACGAAAAACTGTTTTTT
few | TRBJ2-7 | TRBV14 | . | CASSRASGLYEQYF | TGTGCCAGCAGCCGGGCCTCTGGGCTCTACGAGCAGTACTTC
once | TRBJ2-7 | TRBV5-6 | TRBD2 | CASSSGLAGYEQYF | TGTGCCAGCAGCTCTGGACTAGCGGGATACGAGCAGTACTTC
. | TRBJ1-2 | TRBV15 | TRBD1 | CATSRVATGLLGYTF | TGTGCCACCAGCAGAGTTGCGACAGGGCTTCTTGGCTACACCTTC
. | TRBJ2-7 | TRBV29-1 | TRBD1 | CSVPGTGVEQYF | TGCAGCGTCCCGGGGACAGGTGTCGAGCAGTACTTC
. | TRBJ2-7 | TRBV10-3 | TRBD1 | CAISGGQGRGTYEQYF | TGTGCCATCAGTGGGGGACAGGGGAGGGGCACCTACGAGCAGTACTTC
. | TRBJ1-1 | TRBV28 | TRBD1 | CASSRTGIVGVAFF | TGTGCCAGCAGTCGGACAGGTATCGTGGGAGTAGCTTTCTTT
. | TRBJ1-5 | TRBV7-2 | . | CASSPTGYSNQPQHF | TGTGCCAGCAGCCCGACTGGTTATAGCAATCAGCCCCAGCATTTT
. | TRBJ1-1 | TRBV10-3 | . | CAIKGYTEAFF | TGTGCCATCAAGGGGTACACTGAAGCTTTCTTT
. | TRBJ2-7 | TRBV6-9 | . | CASSYFGGTSHEQYF | TGTGCCAGCAGTTATTTTGGCGGGACGAGCCACGAGCAGTACTTC
. | TRBJ2-7 | TRBV10-3 | . | CAISEGLASNEQYF | TGTGCCATCAGTGAGGGCCTAGCGTCCAACGAGCAGTACTTC
few | TRBJ1-2 | TRBV28 | . | CASSQGLGYTF | TGTGCCAGCAGTCAGGGGTTAGGCTACACCTTC
. | TRBJ1-2 | TRBV5-1 | TRBD1 | CASSFNRGNLFYGYTF | TGCGCCAGCAGCTTTAACAGGGGAAACCTTTTCTATGGCTACACCTTC
. | TRBJ1-5 | TRBV7-2 | TRBD1 | CASSPGGGGLNQPQHF | TGTGCCAGCAGCCCTGGTGGAGGGGGCCTCAATCAGCCCCAGCATTTT
. | TRBJ2-3 | TRBV11-2 | TRBD1 | CASSLMGQGGPDTQYF | TGTGCCAGCAGCTTAATGGGACAGGGGGGCCCAGATACGCAGTATTTT
. | TRBJ2-1 | TRBV29-1 | . | CSVQGYEQFF | TGCAGCGTACAGGGTTATGAGCAGTTCTTC
. | TRBJ2-7 | TRBV2 | . | CASSEARATSSYEQYF | TGTGCCAGCAGTGAAGCGCGGGCTACGAGCTCCTACGAGCAGTACTTC
. | TRBJ1-2 | TRBV6-6 | TRBD1 | CASSPGTVNYGYTF | TGTGCCAGCAGTCCCGGGACAGTCAACTATGGCTACACCTTC
. | TRBJ1-3 | TRBV19 | . | CASSLQAHSGNTIYF | TGTGCCAGTAGCCTTCAGGCTCACTCGGGAAACACCATATATTTT
. | TRBJ1-4 | TRBV11-2 | TRBD1 | CASSGAGGSVTNEKLFF | TGTGCCAGCAGCGGAGCAGGGGGCTCCGTAACTAATGAAAAACTGTTTTTT
. | TRBJ2-4 | TRBV19 | . | CASSLGSGVTKNIQYF | TGTGCCAGTTCCCTGGGCTCAGGGGTGACCAAAAACATTCAGTACTTC
. | TRBJ1-4 | TRBV4-2 | . | CASSHLDSATNEKLFF | TGTGCCAGCAGCCACCTCGACAGTGCAACTAATGAAAAACTGTTTTTT
. | TRBJ2-1 | TRBV7-9 | TRBD2 | CASSLREHYNEQFF | TGTGCCAGCAGCCTGCGGGAGCATTACAATGAGCAGTTCTTC
. | TRBJ2-1 | TRBV15 | TRBD1 | CATSRAHYRLNRDREDNEQFF | TGTGCCACCAGCAGAGCCCATTACCGCCTCAACCGGGACAGGGAGGACAATGAGCAGTTCTTC
. | TRBJ2-7 | TRBV6-1 | TRBD1 | CASSPWTGSYEQYF | TGTGCCAGCAGTCCATGGACAGGATCTTACGAGCAGTACTTC
. | TRBJ1-5 | TRBV18 | . | CASSPPPGGVSNQPQHF | TGTGCCAGCTCACCACCGCCGGGAGGAGTAAGCAATCAGCCCCAGCATTTT
. | TRBJ2-7 | TRBV18 | . | CASSPGTDSYEQYF | TGTGCCAGCTCACCAGGGACTGACTCCTACGAGCAGTACTTC
. | TRBJ1-2 | TRBV6-5 | . | CATIETQGRLGYTF | TGTGCCACCATAGAGACCCAGGGGAGACTCGGCTACACCTTC
. | TRBJ1-5 | TRBV30 | TRBD1 | CAWSIGGTGGRSQHF | TGTGCCTGGAGTATAGGTGGGACAGGGGGCAGGTCCCAGCATTTT
. | TRBJ2-6 | TRBV5-8 | TRBD2 | CASSSRWAGEPGANVLTF | TGTGCCAGCAGCTCCCGGTGGGCGGGGGAGCCTGGGGCCAACGTCCTGACTTTC
. | TRBJ2-6 | TRBV28 | . | CASYKRGWILSGANVLTF | TGTGCCAGCTACAAAAGGGGGTGGATTCTCTCTGGGGCCAACGTCCTGACTTTC
once | TRBJ2-7 | TRBV15 | . | CATSGIGHGEDEQYF | TGTGCCACCAGCGGAATCGGACATGGGGAGGACGAGCAGTACTTC
. | TRBJ1-4 | TRBV10-3 | TRBD1 | CAISPGQGIDEKLFF | TGTGCCATCAGCCCCGGACAGGGGATCGATGAAAAACTGTTTTTT
once | TRBJ1-4 | TRBV27 | . | CASSYEGRGEKLFF | TGTGCCAGCAGTTATGAGGGTCGGGGTGAAAAACTGTTTTTT
. | TRBJ2-7 | TRBV27 | . | CASSFSGGGGYEQYF | TGTGCCAGCAGTTTTAGCGGAGGAGGCGGCTACGAGCAGTACTTC
. | TRBJ2-7 | TRBV7-2 | TRBD2 | CASSLGTSGGAKSYEQYF | TGTGCCAGCAGCTTGGGGACTAGCGGGGGGGCAAAATCCTACGAGCAGTACTTC
. | TRBJ1-6 | TRBV14 | TRBD1 | CASSPGQVYSPLHF | TGTGCCAGCAGCCCGGGACAGGTCTATTCACCCCTCCACTTT
. | TRBJ1-2 | TRBV30 | TRBD1 | CAWNRGHGYTF | TGTGCCTGGAACAGGGGGCATGGCTACACCTTC
once | TRBJ1-2 | TRBV30 | . | CAWTGNYGYTF | TGTGCCTGGACAGGTAACTATGGCTACACCTTC
. | TRBJ2-7 | TRBV27 | . | CASNSAVSYEQYF | TGTGCCAGTAACTCAGCGGTTTCCTACGAGCAGTACTTC
. | TRBJ2-6 | TRBV5-5 | . | CASSPGTPSGANVLTF | TGTGCCAGCAGCCCGGGGACACCCTCTGGGGCCAACGTCCTGACTTTC
. | TRBJ1-1 | TRBV6-5 | . | CASSTTGPNTEAFF | TGTGCCAGCAGTACCACAGGGCCCAACACTGAAGCTTTCTTT